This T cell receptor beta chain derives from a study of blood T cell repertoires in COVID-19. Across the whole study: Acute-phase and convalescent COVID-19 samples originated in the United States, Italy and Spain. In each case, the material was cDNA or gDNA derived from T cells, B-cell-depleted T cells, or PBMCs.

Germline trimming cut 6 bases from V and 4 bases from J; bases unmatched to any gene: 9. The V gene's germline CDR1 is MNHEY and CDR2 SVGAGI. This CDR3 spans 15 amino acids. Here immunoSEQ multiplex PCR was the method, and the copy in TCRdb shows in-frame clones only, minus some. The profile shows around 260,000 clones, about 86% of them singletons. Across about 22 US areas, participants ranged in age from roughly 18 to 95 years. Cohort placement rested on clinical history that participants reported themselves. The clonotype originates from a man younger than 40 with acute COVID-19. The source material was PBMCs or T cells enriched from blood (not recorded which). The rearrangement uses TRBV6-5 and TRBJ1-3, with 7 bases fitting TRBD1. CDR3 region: CASSRDRARGNTIYF. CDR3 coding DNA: TGTGCCAGCAGCCGTGACAGGGCGAGGGGAAACACCATATATTTT.